The present entry profiles one T cell receptor (beta chain) with its context. Germline CDR1 is MNHEY and CDR2 is SVGAGI. The CDR3 contains 16 residues. V was shortened by 3 bases and J by 5 bases, with 20 bases between the two germline ends. Every patient had mismatch repair deficiency by PCR or immunohistochemistry. The table came from immunoSEQ multiplex PCR; TCRdb's copy has only in-frame clones and leaves some out. The repertoire holds under 75,000 clones, with 70% to 90% as singletons. This sample stems from a study of PD-1 blockade in mismatch repair-deficient tumors. The rearrangement links TRBV6-5 to TRBJ2-7; either TRBD1 or TRBD2 may supply D (7 bases each). The source was peripheral blood, collected 52 weeks after starting pembrolizumab. This clonotype was sampled from an adult with mismatch repair-deficient cancer. The CDR3 DNA reads TGTGCCAGCAGTTATTCCGGTTGGGAGGGGGCCGACGAGCAGTACTTC. Residues: CASSYSGWEGADEQYF.